Listed here are 13 T cell receptor beta chains from one sample, sequenced in a study of regulatory T cells in long-lasting Graves disease. This sample's time point: newly diagnosed GD, antithyroid drugs for less than 3 months. RNA isolated from PBMCs was used to make the TCR library. iRepertoire HTBI primers and Arm-PCR of CDR3 regions built TCR beta libraries. Each CDR3 protein is one row after TCRdb ran MiXCR on the multiplex PCR reads. This sample has 350,000 to 550,000 distinct CDR3 sequences, with roughly 15% found just once. This sample was also put to use in a study of T cells in Graves' hyperthyroidism and ophthalmopathy.

The sample here was peripheral blood mononuclear cells (PBMCs), taken at new diagnosis, from a patient treated with antithyroid drugs. These TCRs come from a woman under 30 with Graves disease.

The chain uses TRBV19 and TRBJ1-3, with 7 bases lining up with TRBD1. Germline CDR1 LNHDA, CDR2 SQIVND (reference sequence). V lost 7 bases to trimming and J lost 3 bases; unmatched junction nucleotides: 6. CDR3 length: 14 residues. The CDR3 is CASKLWTGGNTIYF. In nucleotides, the CDR3 is TGTGCCAGTAAGCTCTGGACAGGTGGAAACACCATATATTTT.

This clonotype was recorded at least ten times. This sequence joins TRBV11-2 and TRBJ2-7; 13 nucleotides agree with TRBD2. CDR1 is SGHAT and CDR2 is FQNNGV in the germline V gene. After removal of 4 bases from V and 7 bases from J, the junction contained 13 bases not matched to a gene. CDR3 size: 17 residues. This CDR3 is CASSWGTSGISPGEQYF. The DNA of the CDR3 is TGTGCCAGCAGCTGGGGGACTAGCGGGATTTCGCCGGGGGAGCAGTACTTC.

The table lists this clonotype with many counts. CDR3: CASSLRTQLYQPQHF. The CDR3 coding sequence is TGTGCCAGCAGTTTGAGGACACAACTCTATCAGCCCCAGCATTTT. V and J are TRBV28 and TRBJ1-5, with D tentatively TRBD1 (5 bases). This CDR3 has 15 amino acids. V lost 3 bases to trimming and J lost 5 bases, with 14 bases between them. Germline values: CDR1 MDHEN, CDR2 SYDVKM.

At least ten counts were recorded for this clonotype. This chain links TRBV6-1 with TRBJ1-1; TRBD1 aligns across 10 bases. The V and J ends lost 6 bases and 5 bases, in that order; junction bases with no gene match: 6. The germline gives CDR1 MNHNS, CDR2 SASEGT. The CDR3 extends over 14 amino acids. The CDR3 DNA reads as TGTGCCAGCAGCCAAGACAGGGGGCGGACTGAAGCTTTCTTT. Translated, it gives CASSQDRGRTEAFF.

This clonotype was detected ten times or more. The chain combines TRBV20-1 with TRBJ1-5; no clear D. Germline loops: CDR1 DFQATT, CDR2 SNEGSKA (reference sequence). With 4 bases removed from V and 3 bases from J, the gap between germline ends came to 10 bases. The CDR3 length is 13 residues. The CDR3 DNA reads TGCAGTGCTACTGTACAGACCAATCAGCCCCAGCATTTT. Protein sequence: CSATVQTNQPQHF.

The rearrangement links TRBV12-3 or TRBV12-4 to TRBJ1-3; D is uncertain. The CDR3 runs 12 residues. Trimming removed 7 bases at V and 4 bases at J, with 8 bases between. The DNA for the CDR3 is TGTGCCAGCACCATAAGGGGAAACACCATATATTTT. Residues: CASTIRGNTIYF.

In its sample, this clonotype was seen a few times. The genes are TRBV6-2 or TRBV6-3 and TRBJ1-2, with D perhaps TRBD1 (6 bases). Trimming removed 2 bases at V and 8 bases at J, with 18 bases between. Germline assignment: CDR1 MNHEY and CDR2 SVGEGT. This CDR3 has 15 residues. The DNA for the CDR3 is TGTGCCAGCAGTTACGCGCTGACAGGTTTGGAGGGCTACACCTTC. Translation gives CASSYALTGLEGYTF.

On this clonotype: A read error may be the cause here, since a much bigger clone is one base away. The chain uses TRBV7-2 and TRBJ2-4; no reliable D call. Germline V lookup: CDR1 SGHTA, CDR2 FQGNSA. The CDR3 has 12 residues. V gave up 7 bases and J gave up 6 bases, with 10 bases separating them. In nucleotides, the CDR3 is TGTACCAGCACGCCCCCTTCAAACATTCAGTACTTC. This encodes CTSTPPSNIQYF.

This clonotype showed up many times. J is TRBJ1-3 and V is TRBV30; no reliable D call. Germline CDR1 reads GTSNPN; CDR2 reads SVGIG (reference sequence). The CDR3 totals 14 residues. Trimming removed 3 bases from V and 0 bases from J, with 9 bases in between. This CDR3 reads CAWRLGNSGNTIYF. The CDR3 nucleotides are TGTGCCTGGAGACTTGGCAACTCTGGAAACACCATATATTTT. Supplemented by reference TRBV30 and TRBJ1-3, the full variable domain reads SQTIHQWPATLVQPVGSPLSLECTVEGTSNPNLYWYRQAAGRGLQLLFYSVGIGQISSEVPQNLSASRPQDRQFILSSKKLLLSDSGFYLCAWRLGNSGNTIYFGEGSWLTVV.

V gene TRBV27 combines with J gene TRBJ1-2, with D tentatively TRBD1 (6 bases). The CDR3 consists of 14 residues. Per germline, CDR1 MNHEY and CDR2 SMNVEV (reference sequence). The V end lost 3 bases, the J end lost 2 bases, and 10 bases lay between the germline ends. The CDR3 DNA sequence: TGTGCCAGCAGTTTGTGGGGGGGCAACTATGGCTACACCTTC. Translated: CASSLWGGNYGYTF.

This clonotype has a handful of counts. The V gene is TRBV11-3, the J gene TRBJ2-4; a possible D gene is TRBD1 (6 bases). The germline gives CDR1 SGHNT, CDR2 YENEEA. This CDR3 spans 15 amino acids. Trimming removed 7 bases from V and 6 bases from J, with 19 bases in between. The CDR3 sequence: CASTLRGGGGNIQYF. CDR3 sequence (DNA): TGTGCCAGCACCCTAAGGGGTGGGGGCGGAAACATTCAGTACTTC.

V usage is TRBV4-3 and J usage is TRBJ2-7; TRBD1 might be the D (5 bases). Looked up from germline, CDR1 is LGHNA and CDR2 is YSLEER. This CDR3 spans 14 amino acids. Trimming pared 4 bases from V and 2 bases from J, leaving 12 bases between. CDR3 in DNA: TGCGCCAGCAGCCCAGCGACAGTTACCTACGAGCAGTACTTC. Translated, it gives CASSPATVTYEQYF.

V gene TRBV28 combines with J gene TRBJ2-5; D uncertain. CDR3 length equals 14 residues. Trimming removed 3 bases at V and 2 bases at J, with 10 bases between. CDR1 is MDHEN and CDR2 is SYDVKM in the germline V gene. The chain's CDR3 is CASSFVDKQETQYF. In nucleotides, the CDR3 is TGTGCCAGCAGTTTTGTAGACAAACAAGAGACCCAGTACTTC.